This T cell receptor (beta chain) was observed in a study of blood T cells in healthy people across ages. PCR was performed a second time for roughly 7 to 12 cycles using a sample-barcoded 5' primer and a J-beta primer mix. TCRdb called the 5' RACE reads again in MiXCR, with one record for every CDR3 protein. The sample shows some 710,000 distinct CDR3 sequences, 35% to 50% of them seen only once. CDR1 DFQATT and CDR2 SNEGSKA come from the germline V gene (reference sequence). There are 15 residues in the CDR3. V lost 0 bases and J lost 0, with 11 bases in between. The chain employs TRBV20-1 and TRBJ1-1; TRBD1 is a possible D gene (5 bases). The TCR comes from an elderly man in good health. Sample: blood. The CDR3 DNA follows: TGCAGTGCTAGAGATCAGGGTTTCATGAACACTGAAGCTTTCTTT. Translating gives CSARDQGFMNTEAFF.